The 9 T cell receptor beta chains below were found in one sample sequenced in a study of cytomegalovirus exposure and HLA in healthy donors. Primers included in the PCR were 60 Vbeta and 13 Jbeta primers. Only in-frame clones appear in the TCRdb table, and some are missing; sequencing was by immunoSEQ multiplex PCR. The sample includes about 180,000 clones, roughly 75% of them seen just once. The sample was PBMCs. Receptor source: a middle-aged man in good health and CMV-seronegative.

This clone was observed a few times. The chain links TRBV5-1 to TRBJ2-7; 13 positions match TRBD2. Germline V gene lookup returns CDR1 SGHRS and CDR2 YFSETQ. The CDR3 length is 17 residues. V dropped 2 bases and J dropped 3; count of bases not matched to a gene: 8. The CDR3 DNA sequence: TGCGCCAGCAGCTTCGGACTAGCGGGAGAAGTCGGCTACGAGCAGTACTTC. Translated: CASSFGLAGEVGYEQYF. Full variable domain (outside the CDR3, taken from reference TRBV5-1 and TRBJ2-7): KAGVTQTPRYLIKTRGQQVTLSCSPISGHRSVSWYQQTPGQGLQFLFEYFSETQRNKGNFPGRFSGRQFSNSRSEMNVSTLELGDSALYLCASSFGLAGEVGYEQYFGPGTRLTVT.

This clone occurred once. The gene calls are TRBV9 and TRBJ2-7; possible D gene TRBD2, 6 bases. Deletions cut 0 bases from V and 4 bases from J, with 11 bases between. Germline loops: CDR1 SGDLS, CDR2 YYNGEE. The CDR3 is made up of 14 amino acids. In DNA, the CDR3 is TGTGCCAGCAGCGTAGATAGCGGTAGATACGAGCAGTACTTC. The encoded protein is CASSVDSGRYEQYF.

The genes are TRBV11-2 and TRBJ2-7, with TRBD1 matching 7 bases. Germline V gene sequence: CDR1 SGHAT, CDR2 FQNNGV. Trimming at V came to 3 bases and at J to 3 bases, leaving 2 bases not matched to a gene. CDR3 size: 13 residues. CDR3 protein: CASSLGQLYEQYF. In DNA form, the CDR3 reads TGTGCCAGCAGCTTGGGACAGCTCTACGAGCAGTACTTC.

V gene TRBV6-5 combines with J gene TRBJ2-5, with a weak D call TRBD2 (5 bases). From germline, CDR1 is MNHEY and CDR2 SVGAGI. V was pared by 0 bases and J by 1 base, with 12 bases between. The CDR3 has 16 residues. CDR3 nucleotide sequence: TGTGCCAGCAGTTACTCGAGGGTCGCAGCCCAAGAGACCCAGTACTTC. Residues: CASSYSRVAAQETQYF.

The chain recombines TRBV18 with TRBJ1-1; TRBD1 aligns across 9 bases. Germline V gives CDR1 KGHSH, CDR2 LQKENI. This CDR3 has 14 amino acids. Trimming cost V 8 bases and J 5 bases; bases outside gene matches: 9. The CDR3 nucleotides read TGTGCCAGCGGGGGACAGGGCGCGAGGACTGAAGCTTTCTTT. The encoded protein is CASGGQGARTEAFF.

The rearrangement joins TRBV5-4 to TRBJ2-2; TRBD1 matches 7 bases. Germline trimming cut 3 bases from V and 10 bases from J; bases unmatched to any gene: 12. This CDR3 contains 15 residues. Germline CDR1 reads SGHNT; CDR2 reads YYREEE (reference sequence). Here the CDR3 reads CASSSGTDNPKELFF. CDR3 in DNA: TGTGCCAGCAGCTCCGGGACAGACAATCCTAAGGAGCTGTTTTTT.

This chain connects TRBV9 to TRBJ2-1; possibly TRBD2 for D (5 bases). The CDR3 sequence is 15 residues long. CDR1 is SGDLS and CDR2 is YYNGEE in the germline V gene. Trimming stripped 2 bases from V and 3 bases from J, with 12 bases between. Here the CDR3 DNA reads TGTGCCAGCAGCGTCCAACCCGGGGTCTACAATGAGCAGTTCTTC. Protein: CASSVQPGVYNEQFF.

The chain joins TRBV25-1 to TRBJ2-5; 7 positions agree with TRBD1. V dropped 4 bases and J dropped 4; count of bases not matched to a gene: 9. This CDR3 comprises 15 residues. Germline CDR1 is MGHDK and CDR2 is SYGVNS. CDR3 amino acids: CASSVNRGLRETQYF. As DNA, the CDR3 is TGTGCCAGCAGTGTTAACAGGGGTTTACGAGAGACCCAGTACTTC.

The rearrangement joins TRBV29-1 to TRBJ1-4; perhaps TRBD1 as D (5 bases). Trimming pared 8 bases from V and 7 bases from J, leaving 14 bases between. Germline V lookup: CDR1 SQVTM, CDR2 ANQGSEA. CDR3 size: 12 residues. CDR3: CSSCAGLEKLFF. CDR3 sequence (DNA): TGCAGCAGTTGTGCGGGGCTTGAAAAACTGTTTTTT.